A selection of T cell receptor beta chains follows, all from one sample in a study of identical twins. One entry per CDR3 protein, called by TCRdb with MiXCR from the 5' RACE reads. The repertoire holds roughly 190,000 distinct CDR3 sequences, with around 15% as singletons. The same specimen was also included in a second study, on T cells expressing NK-cell markers.

The sequencing input was CD8+ T cells sorted from blood. Every receptor here comes from a young woman in good health. Both conserved end residues are part of each CDR3. The listing skips clone size in some rows; elsewhere it reads once, few, many or a size class.

J gene | clone size | V gene | CDR3 protein
TRBJ1-2 | - | TRBV10-3 | CAIKGEKGTVYGYTF
TRBJ2-7 | - | TRBV3-1 | CASSPTGSSGRIYEQYF
TRBJ2-1 | - | TRBV30 | CAWSVLAVGGEQFF
TRBJ2-1 | - | TRBV12-3/TRBV12-4 | CASEAEGPVNELFF
TRBJ2-1 | - | TRBV7-6 | CASSPPDNEQFF
TRBJ2-3 | few | TRBV30 | CAWSGRTTDTQYF
TRBJ2-7 | few | TRBV7-9 | CASSHAREVNEQYF
TRBJ2-7 | - | TRBV6-1 | CASRPYPDSYYEQYF
TRBJ1-5 | - | TRBV12-3/TRBV12-4 | CASSSGQDNQPQHF
TRBJ1-1 | few | TRBV11-3 | CASSPRPGTGGNTEAFF
TRBJ2-7 | - | TRBV29-1 | CSVASVIRDRSHPTYEQYF
TRBJ2-3 | - | TRBV20-1 | CSAGAFRDTQYF
TRBJ1-4 | few | TRBV7-9 | CASSFLSGGFEKLFF
TRBJ2-1 | few | TRBV15 | CATSVTGGYNEQFF
TRBJ2-3 | few | TRBV20-1 | CSARDDTQYF
TRBJ2-7 | few | TRBV12-3/TRBV12-4 | CASSLASREQYF
TRBJ2-7 | few | TRBV2 | CASSDGRAVGEQYF
TRBJ2-3 | - | TRBV29-1 | CSVAGVPSTDTQYF
TRBJ2-3 | few | TRBV7-9 | CASSRRDYTDTQYF
TRBJ2-1 | many | TRBV20-1 | CSAPGPPGIYNEQFF
TRBJ2-5 | - | TRBV10-3 | CAISDGTAQQETQYF
TRBJ2-3 | - | TRBV27 | CASSFLQGPTDTQYF
TRBJ2-1 | few | TRBV4-1 | CASSQDPRGGGWNEQFF
TRBJ2-1 | - | TRBV5-5 | CASSLRVAGNEQFF
TRBJ2-3 | few | TRBV7-7 | CASSLALVTDTQYF
TRBJ2-3 | many | TRBV5-1 | CASSLYGFVGGGTDTQYF
TRBJ2-5 | - | TRBV6-1 | CASSPTGGVETQYF
TRBJ2-7 | - | TRBV11-2 | CASSLAGTTYEQYF
TRBJ2-3 | few | TRBV6-2/TRBV6-3 | CASSYSTGLESDTQYF
TRBJ2-4 | - | TRBV7-2 | CASSRAPGLARNIQYF
TRBJ2-5 | - | TRBV27 | CATQGSETQYF
TRBJ2-2 | - | TRBV5-1 | CASSLPGQGGTGELFF
TRBJ2-3 | - | TRBV3-1 | CASSPTTSGTDTQYF
TRBJ2-3 | few | TRBV11-1 | CASSPARGAGVLRDTQYF
TRBJ1-2 | - | TRBV4-1 | CASSLTEQGKNGYTF
TRBJ2-5 | - | TRBV6-1 | CASSPGDDQETQYF
TRBJ2-7 | - | TRBV21-1 | CASSKTYHEQYF
TRBJ2-3 | - | TRBV24-1 | CATSAYTTDTQYF
TRBJ2-1 | - | TRBV29-1 | CSVEGGDREDWNEQFF
TRBJ2-7 | many | TRBV9 | CASSLDGTSGNEQYF
TRBJ1-1 | - | TRBV27 | CASRKGLGDTEAFF
TRBJ2-7 | few | TRBV5-5 | CASSGQATYEQYF
TRBJ2-7 | many | TRBV7-9 | CASSSTGGLFEQYF
TRBJ2-2 | few | TRBV5-1 | CARGTENTGELFF
TRBJ2-2 | - | TRBV30 | CAWSEFGELFF
TRBJ2-1 | - | TRBV6-2/TRBV6-3 | CASSYLIEVSGYNEQFF
TRBJ2-1 | - | TRBV6-4 | CASSDFRGNEQFF
TRBJ2-1 | - | TRBV7-9 | CASSLFRQFF
TRBJ1-2 | few | TRBV5-1 | CASSLTPGGYGYTF
TRBJ2-7 | - | TRBV27 | CASSSTGFTYEQYF
TRBJ2-7 | - | TRBV6-5 | CASSYLTGGNFYEQYF
TRBJ1-1 | - | TRBV5-1 | CASSFRAPTEAFF